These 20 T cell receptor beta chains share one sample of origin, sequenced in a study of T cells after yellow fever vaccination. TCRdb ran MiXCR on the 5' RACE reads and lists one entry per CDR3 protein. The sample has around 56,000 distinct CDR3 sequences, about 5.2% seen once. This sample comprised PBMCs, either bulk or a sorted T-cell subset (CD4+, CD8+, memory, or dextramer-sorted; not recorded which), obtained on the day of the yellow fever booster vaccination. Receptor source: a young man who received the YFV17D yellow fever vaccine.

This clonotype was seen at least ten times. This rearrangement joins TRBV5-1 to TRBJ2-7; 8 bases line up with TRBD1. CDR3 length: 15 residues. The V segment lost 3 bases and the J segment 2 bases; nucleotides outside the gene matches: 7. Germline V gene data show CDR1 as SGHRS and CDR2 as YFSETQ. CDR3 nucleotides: TGCGCCAGCAGCTCAAGCTCGACAGGGGCCTACGAGCAGTACTTC. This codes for CASSSSSTGAYEQYF.

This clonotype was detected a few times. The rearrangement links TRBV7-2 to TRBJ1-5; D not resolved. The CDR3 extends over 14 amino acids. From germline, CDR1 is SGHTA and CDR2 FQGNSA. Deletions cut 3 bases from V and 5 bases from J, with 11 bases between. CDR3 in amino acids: CASSFPGPHQPQHF. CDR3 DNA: TGTGCCAGCAGCTTCCCGGGTCCCCATCAGCCCCAGCATTTT.

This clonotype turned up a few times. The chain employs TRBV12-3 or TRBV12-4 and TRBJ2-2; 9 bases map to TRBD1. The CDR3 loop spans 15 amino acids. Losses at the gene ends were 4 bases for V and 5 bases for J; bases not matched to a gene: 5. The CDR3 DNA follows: TGTGCCAGCAGTTGGGTGGGACAGGGTACCGGGGAGCTGTTTTTT. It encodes CASSWVGQGTGELFF.

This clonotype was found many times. The CDR3 loop reads CSVVPGTTEAFF. CDR3 DNA sequence: TGCAGCGTTGTCCCGGGGACCACTGAAGCTTTCTTT. This chain uses TRBV29-1 with TRBJ1-1; D possibly corresponds to TRBD1 (5 bases). Trimming pared 4 bases from V and 4 bases from J, leaving 10 bases between. Looked up from germline, CDR1 is SQVTM and CDR2 is ANQGSEA. The CDR3 runs 12 residues. The full variable domain, its missing parts supplied by reference TRBV29-1 and TRBJ1-1, is SAVISQKPSRDICQRGTSLTIQCQVDSQVTMMFWYRQQPGQSLTLIATANQGSEATYESGFVIDKFPISRPNLTFSTLTVSNMSPEDSSIYLCSVVPGTTEAFFGQGTRLTVV.

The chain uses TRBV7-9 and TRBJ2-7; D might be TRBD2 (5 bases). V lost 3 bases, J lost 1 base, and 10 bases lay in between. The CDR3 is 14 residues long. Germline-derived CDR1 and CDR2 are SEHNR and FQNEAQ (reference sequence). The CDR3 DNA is TGTGCCAGCAGCTTTGAGGGTTTATCCTACGAGCAGTACTTC. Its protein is CASSFEGLSYEQYF.

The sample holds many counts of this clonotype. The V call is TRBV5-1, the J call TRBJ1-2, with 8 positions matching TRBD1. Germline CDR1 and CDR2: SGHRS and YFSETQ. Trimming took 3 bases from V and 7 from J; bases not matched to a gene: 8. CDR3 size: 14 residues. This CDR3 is CASSSGQAERGYTF. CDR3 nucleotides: TGCGCCAGCAGCTCGGGACAGGCTGAGCGTGGCTACACCTTC.

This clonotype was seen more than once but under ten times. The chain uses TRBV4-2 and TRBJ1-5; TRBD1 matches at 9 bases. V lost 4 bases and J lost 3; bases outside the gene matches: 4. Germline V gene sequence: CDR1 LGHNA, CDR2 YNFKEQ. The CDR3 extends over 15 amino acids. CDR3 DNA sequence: TGTGCCAGCAGCCCGGGGGACAGGGACAATCAGCCCCAGCATTTT. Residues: CASSPGDRDNQPQHF.

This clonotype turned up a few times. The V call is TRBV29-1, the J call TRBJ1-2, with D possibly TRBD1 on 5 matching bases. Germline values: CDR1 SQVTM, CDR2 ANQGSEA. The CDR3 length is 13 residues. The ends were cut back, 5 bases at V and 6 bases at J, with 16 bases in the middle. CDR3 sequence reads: CSVSGGGVHGYTF. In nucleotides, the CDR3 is TGCAGCGTTTCCGGTGGGGGGGTACATGGCTACACCTTC.

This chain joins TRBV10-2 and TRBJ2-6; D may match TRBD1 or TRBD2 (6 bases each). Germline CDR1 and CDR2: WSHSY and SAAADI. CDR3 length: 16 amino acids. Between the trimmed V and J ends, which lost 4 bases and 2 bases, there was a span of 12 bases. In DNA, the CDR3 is TGCGCCAGCAGTGGGGGGGCCTCGCCTGGGGCCAACGTCCTGACTTTC. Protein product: CASSGGASPGANVLTF.

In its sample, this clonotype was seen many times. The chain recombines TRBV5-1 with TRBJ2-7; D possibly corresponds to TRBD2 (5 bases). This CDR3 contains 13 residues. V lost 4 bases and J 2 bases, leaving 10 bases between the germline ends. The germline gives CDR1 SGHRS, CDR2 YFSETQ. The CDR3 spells CASSPSGPYEQYF. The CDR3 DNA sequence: TGCGCCAGCAGCCCAAGCGGTCCCTACGAGCAGTACTTC.

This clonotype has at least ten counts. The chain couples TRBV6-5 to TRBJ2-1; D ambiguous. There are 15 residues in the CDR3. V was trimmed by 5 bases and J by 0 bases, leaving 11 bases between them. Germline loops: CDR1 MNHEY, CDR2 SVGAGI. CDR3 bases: TGTGCCAGCAGTCTACAGACACCCTCCTACAATGAGCAGTTCTTC. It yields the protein CASSLQTPSYNEQFF.

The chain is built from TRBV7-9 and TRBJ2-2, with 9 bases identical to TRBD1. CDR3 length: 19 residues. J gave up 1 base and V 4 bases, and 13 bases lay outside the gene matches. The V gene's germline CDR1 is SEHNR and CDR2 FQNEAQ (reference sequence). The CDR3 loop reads CASSSSRDREDWNTGELFF. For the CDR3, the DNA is TGTGCCAGCAGCTCAAGCCGGGACAGGGAAGATTGGAACACCGGGGAGCTGTTTTTT.

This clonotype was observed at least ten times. The CDR3 loop is CASSLGGTQYF. The CDR3, as DNA: TGTGCCAGCAGCTTAGGCGGGACCCAGTACTTC. The chain uses TRBV7-6 and TRBJ2-5, with D uncertain. The germline V gene encodes CDR1 SGHVS and CDR2 FNYEAQ. The V end lost 1 base, the J end lost 7 bases, and 4 bases lay between the germline ends. The CDR3 runs to 11 residues.

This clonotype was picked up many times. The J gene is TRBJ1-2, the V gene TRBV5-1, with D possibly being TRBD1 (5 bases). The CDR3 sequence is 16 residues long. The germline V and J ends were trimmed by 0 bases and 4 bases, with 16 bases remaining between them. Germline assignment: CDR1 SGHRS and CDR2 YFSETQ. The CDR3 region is CASSLAARGRIYGYTF. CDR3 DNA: TGCGCCAGCAGCTTGGCCGCCCGGGGCCGGATCTATGGCTACACCTTC.

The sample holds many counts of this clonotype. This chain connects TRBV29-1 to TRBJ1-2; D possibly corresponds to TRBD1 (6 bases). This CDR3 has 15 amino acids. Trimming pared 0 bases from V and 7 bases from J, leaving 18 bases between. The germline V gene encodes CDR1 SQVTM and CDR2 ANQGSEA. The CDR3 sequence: CSVEDRGAAGPGYTF. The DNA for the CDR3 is TGCAGCGTTGAAGATAGGGGGGCGGCAGGGCCTGGCTACACCTTC.

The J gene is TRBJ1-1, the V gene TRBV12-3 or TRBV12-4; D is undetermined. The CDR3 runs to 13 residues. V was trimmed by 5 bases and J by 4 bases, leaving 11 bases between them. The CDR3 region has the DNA TGTGCCAGCAGTACCCCGGACCGCACTGAAGCTTTCTTT. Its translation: CASSTPDRTEAFF.

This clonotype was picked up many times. The CDR3 loop is CSARDQAAGNSPLHF. In nucleotides, the CDR3 is TGCAGTGCTAGAGATCAGGCAGCCGGTAATTCACCCCTCCACTTT. This sequence joins TRBV20-1 and TRBJ1-6, with D unclear. The ends were cut back, 0 bases at V and 6 bases at J, with 12 bases in the middle. There are 15 residues in the CDR3. Germline CDR1 and CDR2: DFQATT and SNEGSKA (reference sequence).

CDR3 region: CSATGQASSYEQYF. The CDR3 bases are TGCAGTGCCACAGGACAGGCGAGCTCCTACGAGCAGTACTTC. The rearrangement uses TRBV20-1 and TRBJ2-7, with 7 bases identical to TRBD1. Looked up from germline, CDR1 is DFQATT and CDR2 is SNEGSKA (reference sequence). The ends lost 6 bases at V and 0 bases at J; junction bases unmatched: 8. The CDR3 covers 14 residues.

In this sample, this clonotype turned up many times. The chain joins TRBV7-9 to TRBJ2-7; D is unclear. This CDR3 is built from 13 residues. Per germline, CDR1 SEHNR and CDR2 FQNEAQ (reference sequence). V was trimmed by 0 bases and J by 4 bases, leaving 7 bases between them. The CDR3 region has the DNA TGTGCCAGCAGCTTAGCGCAAGGATACGAGCAGTACGTC. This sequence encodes CASSLAQGYEQYV.

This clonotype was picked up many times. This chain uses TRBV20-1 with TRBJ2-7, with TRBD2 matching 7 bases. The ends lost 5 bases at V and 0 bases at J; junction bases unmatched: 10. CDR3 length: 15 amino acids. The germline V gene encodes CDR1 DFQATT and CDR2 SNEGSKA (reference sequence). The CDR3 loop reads CSAEGQRGVSYEQYF. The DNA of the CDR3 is TGCAGTGCTGAGGGGCAGCGGGGCGTCTCCTACGAGCAGTACTTC.